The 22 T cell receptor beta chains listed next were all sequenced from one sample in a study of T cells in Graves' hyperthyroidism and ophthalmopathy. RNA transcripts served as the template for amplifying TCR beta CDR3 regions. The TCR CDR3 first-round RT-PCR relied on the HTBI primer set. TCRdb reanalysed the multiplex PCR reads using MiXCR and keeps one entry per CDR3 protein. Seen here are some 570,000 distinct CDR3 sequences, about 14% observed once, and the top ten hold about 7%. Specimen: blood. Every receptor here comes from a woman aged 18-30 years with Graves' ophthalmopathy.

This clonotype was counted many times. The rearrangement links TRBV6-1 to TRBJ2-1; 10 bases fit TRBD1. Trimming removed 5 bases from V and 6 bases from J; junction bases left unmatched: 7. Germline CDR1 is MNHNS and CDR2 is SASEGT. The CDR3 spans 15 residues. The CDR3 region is CASSTTGGLLNEQFF. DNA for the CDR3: TGTGCCAGCAGTACGACAGGGGGCCTACTCAATGAGCAGTTCTTC.

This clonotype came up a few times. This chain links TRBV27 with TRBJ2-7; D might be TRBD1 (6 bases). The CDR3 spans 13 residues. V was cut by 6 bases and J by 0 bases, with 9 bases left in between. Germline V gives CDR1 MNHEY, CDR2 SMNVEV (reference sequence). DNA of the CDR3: TGTGCCAGCAGCGACAGGAACTCCTACGAGCAGTACTTC. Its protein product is CASSDRNSYEQYF.

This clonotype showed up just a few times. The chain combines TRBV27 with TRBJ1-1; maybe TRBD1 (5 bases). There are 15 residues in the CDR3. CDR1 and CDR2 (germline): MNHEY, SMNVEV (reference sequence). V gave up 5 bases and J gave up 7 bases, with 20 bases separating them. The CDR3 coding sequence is TGTGCCAGCAGTCAAATCCATCCTCAGACAGTTGAAGCTTTCTTT. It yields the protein CASSQIHPQTVEAFF.

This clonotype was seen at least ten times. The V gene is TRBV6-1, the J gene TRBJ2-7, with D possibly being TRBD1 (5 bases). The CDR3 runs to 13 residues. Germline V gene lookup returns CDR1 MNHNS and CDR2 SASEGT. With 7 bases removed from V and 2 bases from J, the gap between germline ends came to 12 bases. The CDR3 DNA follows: TGTGCCAGCAAAGGTCCACAGGCCTACGAGCAGTACTTC. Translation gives CASKGPQAYEQYF.

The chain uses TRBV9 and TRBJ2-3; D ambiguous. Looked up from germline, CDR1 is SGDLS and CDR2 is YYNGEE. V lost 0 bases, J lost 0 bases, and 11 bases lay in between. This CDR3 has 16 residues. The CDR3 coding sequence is TGTGCCAGCAGCGTAGAGGTGCGAGATAGCACAGATACGCAGTATTTT. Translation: CASSVEVRDSTDTQYF.

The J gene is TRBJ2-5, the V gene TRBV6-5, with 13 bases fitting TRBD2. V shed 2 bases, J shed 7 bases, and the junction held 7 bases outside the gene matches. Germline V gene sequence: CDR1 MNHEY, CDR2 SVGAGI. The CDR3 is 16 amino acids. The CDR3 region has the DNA TGTGCCAGCAGTTACGCGACTAGCGGGAGGCTTGCGACCCAGTACTTC. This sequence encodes CASSYATSGRLATQYF.

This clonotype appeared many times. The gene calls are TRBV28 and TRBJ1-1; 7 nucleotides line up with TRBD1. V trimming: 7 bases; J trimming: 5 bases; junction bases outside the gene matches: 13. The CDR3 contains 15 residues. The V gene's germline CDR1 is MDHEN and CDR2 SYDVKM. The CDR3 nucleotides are TGTGCCAGCACCCGAGCCGGCAGGGGGATAACTGAAGCTTTCTTT. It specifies CASTRAGRGITEAFF.

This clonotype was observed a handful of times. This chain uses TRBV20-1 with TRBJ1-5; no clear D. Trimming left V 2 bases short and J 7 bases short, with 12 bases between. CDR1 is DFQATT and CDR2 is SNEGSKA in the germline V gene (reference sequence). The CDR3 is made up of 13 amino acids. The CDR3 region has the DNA TGCAGTGCTAGAATTCGGCGCGGCCAGCCCCAGCATTTT. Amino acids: CSARIRRGQPQHF.

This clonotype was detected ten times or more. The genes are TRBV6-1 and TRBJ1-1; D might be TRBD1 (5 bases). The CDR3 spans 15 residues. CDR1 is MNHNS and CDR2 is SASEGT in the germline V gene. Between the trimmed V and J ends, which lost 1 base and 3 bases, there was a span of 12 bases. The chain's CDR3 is CASSEGVGEYTEAFF. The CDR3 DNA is TGTGCCAGCAGTGAAGGGGTAGGGGAGTACACTGAAGCTTTCTTT.

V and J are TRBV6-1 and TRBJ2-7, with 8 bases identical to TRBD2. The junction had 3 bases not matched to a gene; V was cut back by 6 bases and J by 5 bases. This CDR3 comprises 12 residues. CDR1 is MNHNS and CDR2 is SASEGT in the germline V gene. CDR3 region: CASRGLGDEQYF. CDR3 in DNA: TGTGCCAGCAGGGGACTAGGGGACGAGCAGTACTTC.

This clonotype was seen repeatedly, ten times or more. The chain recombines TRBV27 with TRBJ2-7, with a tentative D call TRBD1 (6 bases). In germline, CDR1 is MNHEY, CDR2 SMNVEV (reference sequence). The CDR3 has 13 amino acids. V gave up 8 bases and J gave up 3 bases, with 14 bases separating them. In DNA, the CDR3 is TGTGCCAGCTCAGGGGCGAGGCTCTACGAGCAGTACTTC. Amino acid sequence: CASSGARLYEQYF.

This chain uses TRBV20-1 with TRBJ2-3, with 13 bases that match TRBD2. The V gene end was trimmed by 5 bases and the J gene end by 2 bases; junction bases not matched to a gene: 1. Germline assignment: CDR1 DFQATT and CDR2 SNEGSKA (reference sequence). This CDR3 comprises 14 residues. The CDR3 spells CSAGLAGATDTQYF. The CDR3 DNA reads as TGCAGTGCTGGACTAGCGGGAGCCACAGATACGCAGTATTTT.

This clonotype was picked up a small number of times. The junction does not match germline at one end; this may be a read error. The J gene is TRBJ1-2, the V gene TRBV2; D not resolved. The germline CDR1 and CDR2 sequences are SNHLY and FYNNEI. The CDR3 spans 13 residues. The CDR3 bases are TGTGCCCGCAGTGTGCAGATCGATTATGGCTACACCTTC. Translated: CARSVQIDYGYTF.

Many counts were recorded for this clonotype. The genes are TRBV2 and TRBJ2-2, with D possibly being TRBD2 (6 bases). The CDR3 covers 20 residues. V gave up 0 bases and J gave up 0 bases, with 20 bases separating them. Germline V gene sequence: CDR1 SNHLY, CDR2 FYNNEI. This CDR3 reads CASSEAFFVFRTTNTGELFF. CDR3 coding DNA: TGTGCCAGCAGTGAAGCTTTTTTCGTCTTCCGGACTACGAACACCGGGGAGCTGTTTTTT. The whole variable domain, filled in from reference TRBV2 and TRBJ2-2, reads EPEVTQTPSHQVTQMGQEVILRCVPISNHLYFYWYRQILGQKVEFLVSFYNNEISEKSEIFDDQFSVERPDGSNFTLKIRSTKLEDSAMYFCASSEAFFVFRTTNTGELFFGEGSRLTVL.

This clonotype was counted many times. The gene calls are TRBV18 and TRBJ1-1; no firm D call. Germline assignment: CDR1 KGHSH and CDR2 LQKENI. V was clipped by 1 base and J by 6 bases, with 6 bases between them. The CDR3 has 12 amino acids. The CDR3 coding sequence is TGTGCCAGCTCACCACAGGGCGCTGAAGCTTTCTTT. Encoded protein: CASSPQGAEAFF.

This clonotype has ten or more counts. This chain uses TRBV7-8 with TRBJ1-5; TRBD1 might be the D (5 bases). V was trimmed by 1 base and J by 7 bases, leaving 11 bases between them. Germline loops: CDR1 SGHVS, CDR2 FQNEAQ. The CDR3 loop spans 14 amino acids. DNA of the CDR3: TGTGCCAGCAGCTTAGGCTCAGGGTGGCAGCCCCAGCATTTT. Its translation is CASSLGSGWQPQHF. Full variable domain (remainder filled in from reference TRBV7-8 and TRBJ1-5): GAGVSQSPRYKVAKRGQDVALRCDPISGHVSLFWYQQALGQGPEFLTYFQNEAQLDKSGLPSDRFFAERPEGSVSTLKIQRTQQEDSAVYLCASSLGSGWQPQHFGDGTRLSIL.

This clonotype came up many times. The CDR3, as DNA: TGTGCCAGCACCCGGACTAGCGGATGGCAAGAGACCCAGTACTTC. This translates into CASTRTSGWQETQYF. V is TRBV2 and J is TRBJ2-5; TRBD2 matches 10 bases. The CDR3 has 15 amino acids. Germline CDR1 SNHLY, CDR2 FYNNEI. Trimming cost V 7 bases and J 2 bases; bases outside gene matches: 7.

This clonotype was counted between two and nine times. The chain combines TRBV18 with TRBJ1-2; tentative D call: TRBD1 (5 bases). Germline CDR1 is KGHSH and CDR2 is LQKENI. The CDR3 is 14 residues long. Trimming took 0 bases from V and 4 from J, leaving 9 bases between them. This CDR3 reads CASSPPGRAYGYTF. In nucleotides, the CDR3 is TGTGCCAGCTCACCACCAGGCAGGGCCTATGGCTACACCTTC.

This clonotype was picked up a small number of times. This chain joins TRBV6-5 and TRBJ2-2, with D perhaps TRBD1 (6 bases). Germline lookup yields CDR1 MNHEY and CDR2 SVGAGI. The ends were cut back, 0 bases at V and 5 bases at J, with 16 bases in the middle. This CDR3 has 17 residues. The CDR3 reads CASSYSGAEWGTGELFF. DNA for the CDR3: TGTGCCAGCAGTTACTCGGGGGCGGAATGGGGGACCGGGGAGCTGTTTTTT.

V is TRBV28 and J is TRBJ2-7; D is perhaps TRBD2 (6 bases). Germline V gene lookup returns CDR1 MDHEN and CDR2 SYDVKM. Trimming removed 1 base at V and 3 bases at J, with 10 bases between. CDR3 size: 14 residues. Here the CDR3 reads CASSLFGGGYEQYF. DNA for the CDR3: TGTGCCAGCAGTTTATTTGGGGGAGGCTACGAGCAGTACTTC.

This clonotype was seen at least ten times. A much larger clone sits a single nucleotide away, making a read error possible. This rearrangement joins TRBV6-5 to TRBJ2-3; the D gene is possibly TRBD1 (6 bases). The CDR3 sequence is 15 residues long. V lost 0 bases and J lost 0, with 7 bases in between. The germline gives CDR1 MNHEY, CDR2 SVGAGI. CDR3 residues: CASSYSGQSTDTQYF. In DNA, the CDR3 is TGTGCCAGCAGTTACTCCGGACAGAGCACAGATACGCAGTATTTT.

The chain's CDR3 is CASSQIPPREETQYF. In nucleotides, the CDR3 is TGTGCCAGCAGCCAAATCCCCCCCAGAGAAGAGACCCAGTACTTC. The J gene is TRBJ2-5, the V gene TRBV3-1; D unresolved. V was trimmed by 2 bases and J by 3 bases, leaving 13 bases between them. Per germline, CDR1 LGHDT and CDR2 YNNKEL (reference sequence). The CDR3 has 15 amino acids.